A selection of T cell receptor beta chains follows, all from one sample in a study of radiation and T cells in renal cell carcinoma. The table came from immunoSEQ multiplex PCR; TCRdb's copy has only in-frame clones and leaves some out. Of tens of thousands of clones detected, approximately 87% appear once; the ten largest clones hold about 2.5%. The sample consisted of blood, taken from a patient whose treatment included radiotherapy and nephrectomy. These receptors all come from a woman aged 55-69 years with renal cell carcinoma. CDR3s include the opening cysteine and the closing phenylalanine or tryptophan. Each record gives: D gene, J gene, V gene, clone size, CDR3 DNA, CDR3 protein. The D gene is left open where the match is weak. Rows may omit the clone size; those that give it use once, few, many or a size class.

>TRBD1|TRBJ1-3|TRBV9|few
TGTGCCAGCAGCGTAGGTCGGACAGGGTCTGGAAACACCATATATTTT
CASSVGRTGSGNTIYF
>.|TRBJ2-2|TRBV9|once
TGTGCCAGCAACTCTCCCCGGGGATCCTCTAACACCGGGGAGCTGTTTTTT
CASNSPRGSSNTGELFF
>.|TRBJ1-2|TRBV30|.
TGTGCCTGCCTGGGTCTCCCCCACACCTTC
CACLGLPHTF
>TRBD1|TRBJ2-2|TRBV28|.
TGTGCCAGCAGTGATACAGGGGGCTGGAGGACCGGGGAGCTGTTTTTT
CASSDTGGWRTGELFF
>.|TRBJ1-3|TRBV6-1|.
TGTGCCAGCAGAACAGGGAGTGCTGGAAACACCATATATTTT
CASRTGSAGNTIYF
>.|TRBJ2-7|TRBV7-2|.
TGTGCCAGCAGCCTGTTTGCTTCGGCCTACGAGCAGTACTTC
CASSLFASAYEQYF
>TRBD1|TRBJ1-4|TRBV18|once
TGTGCCAGCTCACCGACAGGGGGCGTTGAAAAACTGTTTTTT
CASSPTGGVEKLFF
>.|TRBJ2-1|TRBV15|.
TGTGCCACCAGCTCCGGGGTCTACAATGAGCAGTTCTTC
CATSSGVYNEQFF
>.|TRBJ1-3|TRBV5-1|.
TGCGCCAGCAGCCCGGCCGGCCGTAGCTCTGGAAACACCATATATTTT
CASSPAGRSSGNTIYF
>.|TRBJ1-2|TRBV9|.
TGTGCCAGCAGGCGGGCCCACTATGGCTACACCTTC
CASRRAHYGYTF
>.|TRBJ1-5|TRBV10-1|.
TGCGCCAGCAGTGGGAACAGGGTTAGCAATCAGCCCCAGCATTTT
CASSGNRVSNQPQHF
>.|TRBJ1-2|TRBV4-3|few
TGCGCCAGCAGCCAAGAGCCGGGGCTGGGAGGCTACACCTTC
CASSQEPGLGGYTF
>TRBD2|TRBJ2-1|TRBV7-9|.
TGTGCCAGCAGCCGACGGACTAGCGGGAGGTCCTACAATGAGCAGTTCTTC
CASSRRTSGRSYNEQFF
>.|TRBJ2-5|TRBV9|.
TGTGCCAGCAGCGCCGAAGGCCACGGCCAAGAGACCCAGTACTTC
CASSAEGHGQETQYF
>TRBD1|TRBJ1-2|TRBV29-1|.
TGCAGCGTTGCAACAGGGGGCCTGTGGGAGAATGGCTACACCTTC
CSVATGGLWENGYTF
>.|TRBJ2-6|TRBV10-3|.
TGTGCCATCAGTGAAAAAGGGGGGGAAGGGGCCAACGTCCTGACTTTC
CAISEKGGEGANVLTF
>TRBD1|TRBJ1-6|TRBV19|.
TGTGCCAGTAGTATTGATCGAGGACAGGGGGCATCAGGAACCCTCCACTTT
CASSIDRGQGASGTLHF
>.|TRBJ1-5|TRBV2|few
TGTGCCAATGAAGCGGGACTTTCCAATCAGCCCCAGCATTTT
CANEAGLSNQPQHF
>.|TRBJ2-3|TRBV19|.
TGTGCCAGTAGTTCCACCGGGCCTCATACGCAGTATTTT
CASSSTGPHTQYF
>TRBD1|TRBJ2-7|TRBV5-1|.
TGCGCCAGCAGCTTGGGGACTCCGGGACAGATCTACGAGCAGTACTTC
CASSLGTPGQIYEQYF
>TRBD1|TRBJ2-3|TRBV6-4|once
TGTGCCAGCAGTTACGGGACAGGGTTTCCAGATACGCAGTATTTT
CASSYGTGFPDTQYF
>TRBD2|TRBJ2-1|TRBV19|.
TGTGCCAGTAGTATCGGCCTAGCGGGGGGAAATGAGCAGTTCTTC
CASSIGLAGGNEQFF
>TRBD1|TRBJ1-2|TRBV28|.
TGTGCCAGCAGTTTATGGGGACCGGACAGGGGTGGTGGCTACACCTTC
CASSLWGPDRGGGYTF
>.|TRBJ2-3|TRBV11-2|.
TGTGCCAGCAGCTTAGGTACTCTCCCCGTGTCCCAGTATTTT
CASSLGTLPVSQYF
>TRBD2|TRBJ2-7|TRBV2|.
TGTGCCAGCAGCGACAGCGGGGGGGACTCCTACGAGCAGTACTTC
CASSDSGGDSYEQYF
>TRBD2|TRBJ2-5|TRBV5-8|.
TGTGCCAGCAGCTTGGCCCGAGGGAGCGGGAGCTTTCAAGAGACCCAGTACTTC
CASSLARGSGSFQETQYF
>.|TRBJ1-2|TRBV28|.
TGTGCCAGCAGTCCCCTGTACTCACAGGCGAACTATGGCTACACCTTC
CASSPLYSQANYGYTF
>.|TRBJ2-3|TRBV7-9|.
TGTGCCAGCAGCGTAGGGACTGGGGCCACAGATACGCAGTATTTT
CASSVGTGATDTQYF
>TRBD1|TRBJ2-3|TRBV9|.
TGTGCCAGCAGCCCTATAAGGGGGCGGGCCGGCACAGATACGCAGTATTTT
CASSPIRGRAGTDTQYF
>TRBD1|TRBJ1-1|TRBV10-3|once
TGTGCCATCAAGGTGGACAGGGCGATCGAAGCTTTCTTT
CAIKVDRAIEAFF
>TRBD1|TRBJ2-3|TRBV19|.
TGTGCCAGTAGTAGGCCGGATTGGGACAGGGGGTCAGATACGCAGTATTTT
CASSRPDWDRGSDTQYF
>TRBD1|TRBJ2-7|TRBV27|.
TGTGCCAGCAGTGCCCTAGACAGGGTCGAGTACTTC
CASSALDRVEYF
>TRBD1|TRBJ1-2|TRBV2|.
TGTGCCAGCAGCTTGACAGGGCAAAACTATGGCTACACCTTC
CASSLTGQNYGYTF
>.|TRBJ1-2|TRBV18|.
TGTGCCAGCTCACCGCGCCCCATCAGGGTGATTCAGGATGGCTACACCTTC
CASSPRPIRVIQDGYTF
>TRBD2|TRBJ2-2|TRBV6-1|once
TGTGCCAGCAGTGAAGTAAGAGCGGGGGGGACCGGGGAGCTGTTTTTT
CASSEVRAGGTGELFF
>TRBD2|TRBJ2-7|TRBV4-1|.
TGCGCCAGCAGCCACGGGGCTAGCGGTACCTACGAGCAGTACTTC
CASSHGASGTYEQYF
>.|TRBJ2-7|TRBV18|.
TGTGCCAGCTCACCACCGACCCTATCCACCTACGAGCAGTACTTC
CASSPPTLSTYEQYF
>.|TRBJ2-5|TRBV5-4|.
TGTGCCAGCAGCTTGAAGGGGCTTCAAGAGACCCAGTACTTC
CASSLKGLQETQYF
>.|TRBJ2-7|TRBV7-3|.
TGTGCCAGCAGCTTCGAAGTGATCTACGAGCAGTACTTC
CASSFEVIYEQYF
>.|TRBJ1-2|TRBV6-6|.
TGTGCCAGCAGTTTACGACAGCAGAACTATGGCTACACCTTC
CASSLRQQNYGYTF
>.|TRBJ1-1|TRBV9|few
TGTGCCAGCAGCGTAGAGATCCGCACTGAAGCTTTCTTT
CASSVEIRTEAFF
>.|TRBJ1-2|TRBV10-1|.
TGCGCCAGGTACAGGGAGGGATATGGCTACACCTTC
CARYREGYGYTF
>.|TRBJ1-4|TRBV23-1|.
TGCGCCAGCAGTCAATCGTTAGGGGCGCGGGAAAAACTGTTTTTT
CASSQSLGAREKLFF
>TRBD1|TRBJ2-3|TRBV6-4|once
TGTGCCAGCAGTGACTCGAAACAGGGGGCCACAGATACGCAGTATTTT
CASSDSKQGATDTQYF
>.|TRBJ1-5|TRBV6-6|once
TGTGCCAGCAGTTACTCGGGAGGTGGCAATCAGCCCCAGCATTTT
CASSYSGGGNQPQHF